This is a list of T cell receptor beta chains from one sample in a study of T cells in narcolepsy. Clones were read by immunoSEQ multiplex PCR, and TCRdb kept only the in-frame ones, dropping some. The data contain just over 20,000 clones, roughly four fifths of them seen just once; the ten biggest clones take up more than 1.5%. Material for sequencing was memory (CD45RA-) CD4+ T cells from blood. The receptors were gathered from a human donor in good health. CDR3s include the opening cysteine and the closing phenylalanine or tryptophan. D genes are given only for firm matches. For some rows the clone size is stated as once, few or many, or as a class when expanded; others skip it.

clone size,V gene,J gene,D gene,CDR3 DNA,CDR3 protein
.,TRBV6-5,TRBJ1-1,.,TGTGCCAGCAGTCTCCCGGGGGAAGCTTTCTTT,CASSLPGEAFF
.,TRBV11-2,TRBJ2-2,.,TGTGCCAGCAGCTTAGTGGGCACCGGGGAGCTGTTTTTT,CASSLVGTGELFF
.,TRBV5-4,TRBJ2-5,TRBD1,TGTGCCAGCAGCAAGGACAGGGGTTTGGAGACCCAGTACTTC,CASSKDRGLETQYF
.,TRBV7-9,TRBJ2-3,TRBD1,TGTGCCAGCAGCTTACGCGGAGGACAGGGTAAAACAGATACGCAGTATTTT,CASSLRGGQGKTDTQYF
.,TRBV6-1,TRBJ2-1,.,TGTGCCAGCAGTGAGAGGGGGGGGACAGCGTTATACAATGAGCAGTTCTTC,CASSERGGTALYNEQFF
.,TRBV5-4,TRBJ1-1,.,TGTGCCAGCAGCTGGGGGCAGGCCGGCACTGAAGCTTTCTTT,CASSWGQAGTEAFF
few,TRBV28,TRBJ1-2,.,TGTGCCAGTTCAAGGACAGCCCTGGATGGCTACACCTTC,CASSRTALDGYTF
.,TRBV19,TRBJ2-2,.,TGTGCCAGTAGTATAGAGGGCCCAGGTGGGATAGAACGGGAGCTGTTTTTT,CASSIEGPGGIERELFF
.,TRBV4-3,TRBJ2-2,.,TGCGCCAGCAGCCAAGACCGCAATAAGCAGCTGTTTTTT,CASSQDRNKQLFF
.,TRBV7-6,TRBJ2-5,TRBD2,TGTGCCAGCAGCGCGAGCGGGACCCAAGAGACCCAGTACTTC,CASSASGTQETQYF
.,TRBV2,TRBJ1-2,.,TGTGCCAGCAGTGAAGAGGGCCCTAGCGGCTACACCTTC,CASSEEGPSGYTF
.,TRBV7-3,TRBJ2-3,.,TGTGCCAGCAGCTTAGGTGGGACAGATACGCAGTATTTT,CASSLGGTDTQYF
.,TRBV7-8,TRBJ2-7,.,TGTGCCAGCAGCTCCCCGGGCAGGGGCTCCTACGAGCAGTACTTC,CASSSPGRGSYEQYF
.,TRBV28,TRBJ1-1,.,TGTGCCAGCAGGCCCGGCTTGACCGGGAGTGACGCTTTCTTT,CASRPGLTGSDAFF
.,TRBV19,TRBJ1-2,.,TGTGCCAGTAGTAGCCGGGCCACGGGGACAAACTATGGCTACACCTTC,CASSSRATGTNYGYTF
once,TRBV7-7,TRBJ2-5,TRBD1,TGTGCTAGCAGCCTTGCAGGGGGCTCCGAGGAGACCCAGTACTTC,CASSLAGGSEETQYF
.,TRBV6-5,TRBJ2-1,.,TGTGCCAGCAGCCTCACTTCGAGCTCCTACAATGAGCAGTTCTTC,CASSLTSSSYNEQFF
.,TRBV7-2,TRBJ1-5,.,TGTGCCAGCAGCTTTATTCGGGGCGATCAGCCCCAGCATTTT,CASSFIRGDQPQHF
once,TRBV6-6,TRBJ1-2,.,TGTGCCAGCAGAAAGCCCGGTAAACGGCGCTACACCTTC,CASRKPGKRRYTF
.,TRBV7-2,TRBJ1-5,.,TGTGCCAGCAGCTTACGACAGACCAATCAGCCCCAGCATTTT,CASSLRQTNQPQHF
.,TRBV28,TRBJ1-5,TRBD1,TGTGCCAGCAGACGACAGGGTTATCAGCCCCAGCATTTT,CASRRQGYQPQHF
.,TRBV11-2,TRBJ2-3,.,TGTGCCAGCAGCTCCGAGGGGACCACAGATACGCAGTATTTT,CASSSEGTTDTQYF
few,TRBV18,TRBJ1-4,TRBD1,TGTGCCAGCTCACCTTCCGGGACAGAAAGTGAAAAACTGTTTTTT,CASSPSGTESEKLFF
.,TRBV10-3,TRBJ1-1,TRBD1,TGTGCCATCAGGGGGACAGACACTGAAGCTTTCTTT,CAIRGTDTEAFF
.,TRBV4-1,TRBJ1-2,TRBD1,TGCGCCAGCAGCCAAGATCGCCGACCAGGGGGAGGCTACACCTTC,CASSQDRRPGGGYTF
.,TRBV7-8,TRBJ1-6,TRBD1,TGTGCCAGCAGCTTATTAGGACAGGGCCCTTATAATAATTCACCCCTCCACTTT,CASSLLGQGPYNNSPLHF
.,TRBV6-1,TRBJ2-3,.,TGTGCCAGCAGTGGGGGAACGGCCCGGTCTAGCACAGATACGCAGTATTTT,CASSGGTARSSTDTQYF
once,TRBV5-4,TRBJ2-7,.,TGTGCCAGCAGCTTGGGAGGTGCGGCGGGGCCTTTAGAGCAGTACTTC,CASSLGGAAGPLEQYF
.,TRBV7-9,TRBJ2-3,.,TGTGCCAGCAGCCAGGGGTGGGTGACAGATACGCAGTATTTT,CASSQGWVTDTQYF
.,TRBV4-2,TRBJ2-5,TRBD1,TGTGCCAGCAGCCAAGGGACAGGGATTGAGGGTCGGGAGACCCAGTACTTC,CASSQGTGIEGRETQYF
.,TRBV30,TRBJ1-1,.,TGTGCCTGCCACAGCACTGAAGCTTTCTTT,CACHSTEAFF
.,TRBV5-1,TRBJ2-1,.,TGCGCCAGCAGCTTGTTCGGCTCCTACAATGAGCAGTTCTTC,CASSLFGSYNEQFF